The clone carrying this TCR beta chain was found once. The antigen remains undetermined. This PCR relied on a set of 60 Vbeta primers and 13 Jbeta primers. Sequencing used immunoSEQ multiplex PCR; TCRdb keeps in-frame clones, though not all of them. The sample has approximately 110,000 clones; around 78% are singletons. The entry originates in a study of cytomegalovirus exposure and HLA in healthy donors. Looked up from germline, CDR1 is LNHDA and CDR2 is SQIVND (reference sequence). Trimming pared 5 bases from V and 4 bases from J, leaving 12 bases between. The length of the CDR3 is 14 residues. Study-wide results and caveats: A few CMV-associated chains were confirmed in vitro to be specific for CMV antigens. In an earlier analysis, productive rearrangement rates for most beta V segments clustered near 87% or 30%.

The specimen sequenced was PBMCs. This sequence joins TRBV19 and TRBJ1-5; D remains ambiguous. This clonotype originated in a middle-aged man in good health and CMV-seronegative. This CDR3 is CASSSPGSNQPQHF. CDR3 DNA sequence: TGTGCCAGTAGTTCGCCGGGATCAAATCAGCCCCAGCATTTT.